One and the same sample provided the 8 T cell receptor beta chains below, sequenced in a study of OX40 agonist ivuxolimab in advanced cancers. The repertoire was sequenced with immunoSEQ multiplex PCR; TCRdb's copy has only in-frame clones and lacks some. The table lists tens of thousands of clones, about 94% of them singletons, with around 14% in the top ten. Sequencing was performed on CD4+ or CD8+ T cells sorted from blood, taken in a trial of the OX40 agonist ivuxolimab. Receptor source: an adult with an advanced solid tumor such as melanoma, head and neck, liver or kidney cancer.

The chain recombines TRBV28 with TRBJ1-5; the match to TRBD1 covers 8 bases. Losses at the gene ends were 7 bases for V and 7 bases for J; bases not matched to a gene: 9. CDR1 and CDR2 from the germline V gene are MDHEN and SYDVKM. This CDR3 has 14 residues. The DNA of the CDR3 is TGTGCCAGCATTCGGACAGGGCTAGGCCAGCCCCAGCATTTT. This codes for CASIRTGLGQPQHF.

The J gene is TRBJ1-5, the V gene TRBV10-3, with a weak D call TRBD1 (5 bases). In germline, CDR1 is ENHRY, CDR2 SYGVKD. Trimming shortened V by 8 bases and J by 9 bases, and 17 bases separated the two germline ends. The CDR3 loop spans 13 amino acids. CDR3 residues: CAIGGGVLGPQHF. The CDR3 DNA reads TGTGCCATCGGGGGTGGAGTGCTTGGGCCCCAGCATTTT.

This rearrangement joins TRBV29-1 to TRBJ2-1; D gene uncertain. The ends were cut back, 2 bases at V and 7 bases at J, with 9 bases in the middle. The CDR3 extends over 12 amino acids. Germline V gene data show CDR1 as SQVTM and CDR2 as ANQGSEA. This chain's CDR3 is CSVERAWNEQFF. Here the CDR3 DNA reads TGCAGCGTTGAAAGGGCGTGGAATGAGCAGTTCTTC.

The chain employs TRBV27 and TRBJ1-1; 7 bases align to TRBD1. Per the germline V gene, CDR1 is MNHEY and CDR2 is SMNVEV (reference sequence). This CDR3 spans 16 amino acids. Trimming took 3 bases from V and 2 from J; bases not matched to a gene: 9. The CDR3: CASSFLQGLYNTEAFF. The CDR3 bases are TGTGCCAGCAGTTTCTTACAGGGGCTCTATAACACTGAAGCTTTCTTT.

The chain carries TRBV2 and TRBJ2-5; 9 positions match TRBD2. The CDR3 is made up of 17 amino acids. With V trimmed by 3 bases and J by 0 bases, 8 bases remained unmatched. Germline V gives CDR1 SNHLY, CDR2 FYNNEI. Here the CDR3 DNA reads TGTGCCAGCAGTGACGCTTCGACTAGCGGATACCAAGAGACCCAGTACTTC. This gives the protein CASSDASTSGYQETQYF.

The rearrangement links TRBV4-1 to TRBJ2-1; D may be TRBD1 (6 bases). The ends were cut back, 1 base at V and 3 bases at J, with 7 bases in the middle. The CDR3 is 14 residues long. Germline V lookup: CDR1 MGHRA, CDR2 YSYEKL. The chain's CDR3 is CASSQGDIYNEQFF. CDR3 coding DNA: TGCGCCAGCAGCCAAGGGGACATCTACAATGAGCAGTTCTTC.

This clone has a handful of counts. The rearrangement uses TRBV2 and TRBJ2-5, with D tentatively TRBD1 (6 bases). The germline V gene encodes CDR1 SNHLY and CDR2 FYNNEI. This CDR3 has 13 amino acids. Trimming pared 7 bases from V and 7 bases from J, leaving 16 bases between. The CDR3 here is CASKQGGRATQYF. The DNA for the CDR3 is TGTGCCAGCAAACAGGGTGGGCGCGCGACCCAGTACTTC.

The chain recombines TRBV4-1 with TRBJ2-7; 7 nucleotides agree with TRBD2. Germline CDR1 reads MGHRA; CDR2 reads YSYEKL. The CDR3 spans 16 residues. Losses at the gene ends were 0 bases for V and 0 bases for J; bases not matched to a gene: 5. CDR3 amino acids: CASSQELGGSSYEQYF. In DNA, the CDR3 is TGCGCCAGCAGCCAAGAATTGGGGGGGAGCTCCTACGAGCAGTACTTC.